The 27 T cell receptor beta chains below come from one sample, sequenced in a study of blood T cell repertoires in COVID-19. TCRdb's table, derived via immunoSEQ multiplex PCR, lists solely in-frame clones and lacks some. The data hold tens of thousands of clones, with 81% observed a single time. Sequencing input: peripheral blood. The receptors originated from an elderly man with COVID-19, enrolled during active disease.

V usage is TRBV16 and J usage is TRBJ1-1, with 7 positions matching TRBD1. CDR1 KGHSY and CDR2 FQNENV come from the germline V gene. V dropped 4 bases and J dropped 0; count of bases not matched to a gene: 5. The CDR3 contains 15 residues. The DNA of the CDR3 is TGTGCCAGCAGCCCGCGACAGGGCGTGAACACTGAAGCTTTCTTT. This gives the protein CASSPRQGVNTEAFF.

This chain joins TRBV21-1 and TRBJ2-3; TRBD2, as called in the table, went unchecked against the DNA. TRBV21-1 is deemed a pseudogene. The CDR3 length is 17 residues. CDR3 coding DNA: TGTGCCAGCAGCTCACGACCCTCCTCAGGTGCCTTAATACGGGGGTATTTT. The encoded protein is CASSSRPSSGALIRGYF.

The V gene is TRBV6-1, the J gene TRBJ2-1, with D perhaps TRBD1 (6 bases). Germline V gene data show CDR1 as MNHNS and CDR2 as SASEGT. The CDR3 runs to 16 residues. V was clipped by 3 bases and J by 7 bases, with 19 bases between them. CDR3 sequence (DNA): TGTGCCAGCAGTGACTGGAACCGGGACAAGAGGAATGAGCAGTTCTTC. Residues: CASSDWNRDKRNEQFF.

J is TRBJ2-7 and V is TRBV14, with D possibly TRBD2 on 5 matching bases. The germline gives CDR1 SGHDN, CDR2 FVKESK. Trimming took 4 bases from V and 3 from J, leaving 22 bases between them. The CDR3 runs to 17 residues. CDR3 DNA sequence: TGTGCCAGCAGCCCACTACGACCGGACGGGGAAAACTACGAGCAGTACTTC. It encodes CASSPLRPDGENYEQYF. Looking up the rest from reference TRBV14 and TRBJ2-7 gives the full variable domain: EAGVTQFPSHSVIEKGQTVTLRCDPISGHDNLYWYRRVMGKEIKFLLHFVKESKQDESGMPNNRFLAERTGGTYSTLKVQPAELEDSGVYFCASSPLRPDGENYEQYFGPGTRLTVT.

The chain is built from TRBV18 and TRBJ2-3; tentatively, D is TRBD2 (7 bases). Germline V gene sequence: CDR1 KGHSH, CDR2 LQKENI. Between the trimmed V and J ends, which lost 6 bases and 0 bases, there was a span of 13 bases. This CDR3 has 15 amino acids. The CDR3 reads CASSLRGPSTDTQYF. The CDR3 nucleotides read TGTGCCAGCTCCCTGCGGGGGCCTAGCACAGATACGCAGTATTTT. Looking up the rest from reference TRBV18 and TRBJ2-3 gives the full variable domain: NAGVMQNPRHLVRRRGQEARLRCSPMKGHSHVYWYRQLPEEGLKFMVYLQKENIIDESGMPKERFSAEFPKEGPSILRIQQVVRGDSAAYFCASSLRGPSTDTQYFGPGTRLTVL.

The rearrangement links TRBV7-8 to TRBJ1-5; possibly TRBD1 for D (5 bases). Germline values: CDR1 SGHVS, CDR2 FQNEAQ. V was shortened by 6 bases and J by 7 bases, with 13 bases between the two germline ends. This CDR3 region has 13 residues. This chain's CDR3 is CASSQQGNQPQHF. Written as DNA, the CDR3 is TGTGCCAGCAGTCAGCAGGGAAACCAGCCCCAGCATTTT.

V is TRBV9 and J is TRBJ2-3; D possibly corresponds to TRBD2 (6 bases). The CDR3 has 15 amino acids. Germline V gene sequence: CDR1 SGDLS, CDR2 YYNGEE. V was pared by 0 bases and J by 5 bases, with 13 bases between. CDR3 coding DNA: TGTGCCAGCAGCGTAGGGTCTAGCGAAGGAGATACGCAGTATTTT. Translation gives CASSVGSSEGDTQYF.

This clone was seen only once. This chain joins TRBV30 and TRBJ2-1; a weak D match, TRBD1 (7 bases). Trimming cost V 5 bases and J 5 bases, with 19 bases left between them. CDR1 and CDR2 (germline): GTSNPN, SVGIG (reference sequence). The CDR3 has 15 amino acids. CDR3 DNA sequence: TGTGCCTGGCATGATAACAGGGGAGGCCACAATGAGCAGTTCTTC. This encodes CAWHDNRGGHNEQFF.

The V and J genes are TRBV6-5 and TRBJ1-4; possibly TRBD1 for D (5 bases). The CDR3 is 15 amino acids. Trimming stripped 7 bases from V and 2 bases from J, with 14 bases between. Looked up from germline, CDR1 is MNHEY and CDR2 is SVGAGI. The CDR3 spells CASTRLRGTNEKLFF. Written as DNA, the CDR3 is TGTGCCAGCACTAGACTTCGGGGGACTAATGAAAAACTGTTTTTT.

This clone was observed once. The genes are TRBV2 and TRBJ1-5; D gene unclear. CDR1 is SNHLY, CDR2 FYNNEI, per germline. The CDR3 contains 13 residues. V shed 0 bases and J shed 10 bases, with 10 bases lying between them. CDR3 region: CASSEARGSPQHF. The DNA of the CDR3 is TGTGCCAGCAGTGAAGCACGAGGGTCCCCCCAGCATTTT.

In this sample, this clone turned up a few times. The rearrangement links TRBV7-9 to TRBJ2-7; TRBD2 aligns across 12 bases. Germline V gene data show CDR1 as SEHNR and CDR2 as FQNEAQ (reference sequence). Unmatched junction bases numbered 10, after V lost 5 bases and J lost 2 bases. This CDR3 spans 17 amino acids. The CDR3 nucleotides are TGTGCCAGCAGCCCTCGACCAGGACTAGCGGGGACCTACGAGCAGTACTTC. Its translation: CASSPRPGLAGTYEQYF.

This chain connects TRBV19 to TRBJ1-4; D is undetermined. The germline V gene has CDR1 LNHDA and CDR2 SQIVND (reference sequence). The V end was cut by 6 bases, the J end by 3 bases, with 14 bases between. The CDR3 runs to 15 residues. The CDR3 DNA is TGTGCCAGTAGCCCCCAGAGGGAGGCTAATGAAAAACTGTTTTTT. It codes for CASSPQREANEKLFF.

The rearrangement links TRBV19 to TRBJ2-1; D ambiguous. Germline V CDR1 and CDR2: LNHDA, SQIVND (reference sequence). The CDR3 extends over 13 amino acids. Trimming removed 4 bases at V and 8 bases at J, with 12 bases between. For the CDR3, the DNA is TGTGCCAGTAGTACCTTACAAGTCGATGAGCAGTTCTTC. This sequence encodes CASSTLQVDEQFF.

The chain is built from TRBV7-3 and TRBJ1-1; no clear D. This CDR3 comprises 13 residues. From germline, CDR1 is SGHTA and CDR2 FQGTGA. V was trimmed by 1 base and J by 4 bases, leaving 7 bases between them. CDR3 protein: CASSLISGTEAFF. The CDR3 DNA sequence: TGTGCCAGCAGCTTAATCTCGGGCACTGAAGCTTTCTTT.

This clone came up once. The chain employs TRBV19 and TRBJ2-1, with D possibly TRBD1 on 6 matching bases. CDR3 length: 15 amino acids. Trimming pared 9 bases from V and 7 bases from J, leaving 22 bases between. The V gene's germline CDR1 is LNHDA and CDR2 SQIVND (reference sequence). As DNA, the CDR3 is TGTGCCAGCCCCCCCGTGGCAGGGGTTTTGAATGAGCAGTTCTTC. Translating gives CASPPVAGVLNEQFF.

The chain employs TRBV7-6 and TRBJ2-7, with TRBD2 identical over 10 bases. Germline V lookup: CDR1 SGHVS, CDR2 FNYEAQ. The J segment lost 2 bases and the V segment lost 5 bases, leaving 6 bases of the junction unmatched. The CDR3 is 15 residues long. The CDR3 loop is CASSQTSGAPYEQYF. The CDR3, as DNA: TGTGCCAGCAGCCAAACTAGCGGGGCACCCTACGAGCAGTACTTC.

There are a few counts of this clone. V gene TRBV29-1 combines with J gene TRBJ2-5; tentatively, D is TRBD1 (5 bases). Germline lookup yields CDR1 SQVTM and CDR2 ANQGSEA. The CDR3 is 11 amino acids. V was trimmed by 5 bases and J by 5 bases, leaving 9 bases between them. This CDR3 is CSVQGDETQYF. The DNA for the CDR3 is TGCAGCGTTCAGGGCGACGAGACCCAGTACTTC.

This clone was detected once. The CDR3 region has the DNA TGTGCCAGCAGTGAATATTCACAGATGAACACTGAAGCTTTCTTT. It encodes CASSEYSQMNTEAFF. The chain combines TRBV25-1 with TRBJ1-1; D is uncertain. The CDR3 sequence is 15 residues long. The V gene lost 0 bases and the J gene lost 0 bases, with 8 bases spanning the gap. The germline gives CDR1 MGHDK, CDR2 SYGVNS.

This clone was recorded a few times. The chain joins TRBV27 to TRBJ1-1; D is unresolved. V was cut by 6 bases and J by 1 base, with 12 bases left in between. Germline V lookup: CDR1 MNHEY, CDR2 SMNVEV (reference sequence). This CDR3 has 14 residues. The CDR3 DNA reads TGTGCCAGCAGGAGGGCCGGGGAGAACACTGAAGCTTTCTTT. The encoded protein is CASRRAGENTEAFF.

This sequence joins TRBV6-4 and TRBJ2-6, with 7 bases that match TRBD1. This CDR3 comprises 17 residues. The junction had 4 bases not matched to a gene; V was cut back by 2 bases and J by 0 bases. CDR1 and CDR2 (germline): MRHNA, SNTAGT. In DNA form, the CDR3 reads TGTGCCAGCAGTGACGGGGGACAGCTCTCTGGGGCCAACGTCCTGACTTTC. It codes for CASSDGGQLSGANVLTF.

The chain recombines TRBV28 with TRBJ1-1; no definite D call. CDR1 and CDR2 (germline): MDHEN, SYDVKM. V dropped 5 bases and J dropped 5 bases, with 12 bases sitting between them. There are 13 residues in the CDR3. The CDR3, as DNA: TGTGCCAGCAGTCCGCTCGGGTGGACTGAAGCTTTCTTT. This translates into CASSPLGWTEAFF.

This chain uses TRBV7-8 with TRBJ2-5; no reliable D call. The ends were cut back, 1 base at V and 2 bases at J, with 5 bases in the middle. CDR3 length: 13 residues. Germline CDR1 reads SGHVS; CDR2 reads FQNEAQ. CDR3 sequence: CASSLGRQETQYF. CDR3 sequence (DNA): TGTGCCAGCAGCTTAGGCAGGCAAGAGACCCAGTACTTC.

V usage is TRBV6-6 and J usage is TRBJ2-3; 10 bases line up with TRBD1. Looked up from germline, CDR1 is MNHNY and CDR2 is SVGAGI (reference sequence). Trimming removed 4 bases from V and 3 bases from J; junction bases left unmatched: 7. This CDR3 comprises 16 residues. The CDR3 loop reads CASSFGQGVPTDTQYF. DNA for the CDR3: TGTGCCAGCAGTTTCGGACAGGGGGTACCAACAGATACGCAGTATTTT.

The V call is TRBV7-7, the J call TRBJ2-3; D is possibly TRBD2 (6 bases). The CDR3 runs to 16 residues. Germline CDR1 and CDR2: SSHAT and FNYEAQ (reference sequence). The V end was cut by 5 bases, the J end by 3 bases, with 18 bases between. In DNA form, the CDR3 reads TGTGCCAGCAGCAAGGGGTCGGGAGCGAGGACAGATACGCAGTATTTT. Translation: CASSKGSGARTDTQYF. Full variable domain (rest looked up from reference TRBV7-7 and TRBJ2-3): GAGVSQSPRYKVTKRGQDVTLRCDPISSHATLYWYQQALGQGPEFLTYFNYEAQPDKSGLPSDRFSAERPEGSISTLTIQRTEQRDSAMYRCASSKGSGARTDTQYFGPGTRLTVL.

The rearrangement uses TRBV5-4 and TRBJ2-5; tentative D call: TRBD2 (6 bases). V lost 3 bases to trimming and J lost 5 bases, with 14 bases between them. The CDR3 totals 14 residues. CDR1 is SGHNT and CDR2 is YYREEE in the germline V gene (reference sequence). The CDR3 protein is CASSSRGLGETQYF. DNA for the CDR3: TGTGCCAGCAGCTCGCGGGGCCTCGGGGAGACCCAGTACTTC.

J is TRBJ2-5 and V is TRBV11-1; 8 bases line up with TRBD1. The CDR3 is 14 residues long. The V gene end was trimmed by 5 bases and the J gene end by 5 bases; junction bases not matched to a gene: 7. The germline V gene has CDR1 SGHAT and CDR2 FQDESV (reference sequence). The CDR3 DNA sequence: TGTGCCAGCAGCCGAAGGACAGGGTCGGAGACCCAGTACTTC. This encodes CASSRRTGSETQYF. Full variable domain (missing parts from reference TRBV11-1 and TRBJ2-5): EAEVAQSPRYKITEKSQAVAFWCDPISGHATLYWYRQILGQGPELLVQFQDESVVDDSQLPKDRFSAERLKGVDSTLKIQPAELGDSAMYLCASSRRTGSETQYFGPGTRLLVL.

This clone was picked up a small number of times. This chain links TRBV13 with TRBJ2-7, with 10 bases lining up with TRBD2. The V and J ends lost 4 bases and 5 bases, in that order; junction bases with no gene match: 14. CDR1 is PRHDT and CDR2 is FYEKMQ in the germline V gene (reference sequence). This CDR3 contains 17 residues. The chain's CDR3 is CASSYQPGLAIPDEQYF. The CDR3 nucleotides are TGTGCCAGCAGCTACCAACCGGGACTAGCGATTCCGGACGAGCAGTACTTC.